This passage covers 32 T cell receptor beta chains from one sample sequenced in a study of naive and memory T cell subsets. Regarding treatment: skin biopsy from PPD injection site in Mantoux-positive individual. An oligonucleotide containing a UMI was ligated to the 3' end of TCR cDNA. Four PCR rounds used nested alpha and beta constant region primers plus the SP2 primer. TCRdb independently ran MiXCR on the UMI-ligation and nested PCR reads; one entry per CDR3 protein. The sample carries tens of thousands of distinct CDR3 sequences, roughly 7.3% recorded once. Here the sequenced sample was skin, taken from a tuberculin skin test site. The receptors come from an adult in good health.

The chain carries TRBV6-6 and TRBJ1-5; D gene uncertain. CDR3 length: 14 amino acids. Germline CDR1 and CDR2: MNHNY and SVGAGI (reference sequence). Trimming cost V 2 bases and J 5 bases, with 10 bases left between them. CDR3 in amino acids: CASSYAGMDQPQHF. The CDR3 nucleotides are TGTGCCAGCAGTTACGCGGGCATGGATCAGCCCCAGCATTTT.

Sample share makes this clonotype medium-sized (0.01 to 0.1%). V usage is TRBV29-1 and J usage is TRBJ2-1; TRBD1 matches 10 bases. The CDR3 runs 13 residues. Germline assignment: CDR1 SQVTM and CDR2 ANQGSEA. V dropped 4 bases and J dropped 7; count of bases not matched to a gene: 4. Here the CDR3 DNA reads TGCAGCGTTGTGGGACAGGGGTTGAATGAGCAGTTCTTC. As protein: CSVVGQGLNEQFF.

By sample share, this clonotype is medium-sized (0.01 to 0.1%). The gene calls are TRBV19 and TRBJ2-4; D unclear. The germline V gene has CDR1 LNHDA and CDR2 SQIVND (reference sequence). The CDR3 extends over 16 amino acids. The germline V and J ends were trimmed by 2 bases and 0 bases, with 11 bases remaining between them. The CDR3 DNA reads as TGTGCCAGTAGTATATCCAATGGGTTAGCCAAAAACATTCAGTACTTC. Its translation: CASSISNGLAKNIQYF.

This clonotype was detected ten times or more. V and J are TRBV19 and TRBJ1-2; 7 nucleotides align to TRBD1. Germline V gene lookup returns CDR1 LNHDA and CDR2 SQIVND (reference sequence). CDR3 length: 12 residues. V dropped 6 bases and J dropped 8; count of bases not matched to a gene: 6. The CDR3 is CASRSGGLGYTF. Written as DNA, the CDR3 is TGTGCCAGTAGATCAGGGGGGCTCGGCTACACCTTC.

This clonotype was counted a few times. This chain uses TRBV4-2 with TRBJ2-3; D may be TRBD1 (6 bases). CDR3 size: 14 residues. Germline V gene data show CDR1 as LGHNA and CDR2 as YNFKEQ. V dropped 1 base and J dropped 11 bases, with 16 bases sitting between them. The CDR3: CASSQGGTGPKQYF. Here the CDR3 DNA reads TGTGCCAGCAGCCAAGGCGGCACAGGGCCCAAGCAGTATTTT.

By proportion, this clonotype is medium-sized. The J gene is TRBJ2-1, the V gene TRBV20-1, with 9 positions matching TRBD2. CDR1 and CDR2 from the germline V gene are DFQATT and SNEGSKA (reference sequence). V lost 0 bases and J lost 6; bases outside the gene matches: 9. There are 16 residues in the CDR3. The DNA for the CDR3 is TGCAGTGCTAGAGACCGCGCGGGACTAGCCACCAATGAGCAGTTCTTC. It encodes CSARDRAGLATNEQFF.

This chain uses TRBV20-1 with TRBJ1-2; unclear D gene. The CDR3 sequence is 12 residues long. Trimming cost V 3 bases and J 8 bases, with 13 bases left between them. Germline CDR1 reads DFQATT; CDR2 reads SNEGSKA (reference sequence). CDR3 loop: CSARSDPLGYTF. CDR3 nucleotides: TGCAGTGCTAGGTCCGACCCTTTAGGCTACACCTTC.

This clonotype was picked up many times. V and J are TRBV4-1 and TRBJ1-5, with 8 positions matching TRBD1. The CDR3 is made up of 15 amino acids. V was pared by 4 bases and J by 4 bases, with 6 bases of the junction left unmatched. Germline V lookup: CDR1 MGHRA, CDR2 YSYEKL. The CDR3 sequence is CASSLRQGWNQPQHF. The CDR3 DNA is TGCGCCAGCAGCCTCCGACAGGGGTGGAATCAGCCCCAGCATTTT.

This clonotype was seen at least ten times. This chain joins TRBV12-3 or TRBV12-4 and TRBJ1-2, with TRBD1 matching 10 bases. After removal of 5 bases from V and 2 bases from J, the junction contained 8 bases not matched to a gene. There are 16 residues in the CDR3. CDR3 in DNA: TGTGCCAGCAGTCCGGGACAGGGGAACGAGAACTATGGCTACACCTTC. Translating gives CASSPGQGNENYGYTF.

This clonotype has ten or more counts. The chain couples TRBV5-6 to TRBJ2-5; 11 positions match TRBD1. The length of the CDR3 is 15 residues. Germline lookup yields CDR1 SGHDT and CDR2 YYEEEE. V trimming: 4 bases; J trimming: 4 bases; junction bases outside the gene matches: 6. The CDR3 here is CASSDGQGATETQYF. The CDR3 region has the DNA TGTGCCAGCAGCGATGGACAGGGGGCAACAGAGACCCAGTACTTC.

The gene calls are TRBV20-1 and TRBJ1-4, with 9 positions matching TRBD1. The CDR3 totals 13 residues. J lost 7 bases, V lost 7 bases, and 7 bases had no gene match. Germline CDR1 and CDR2: DFQATT and SNEGSKA (reference sequence). Written as DNA, the CDR3 is TGCAGTGTTACGGGACAGGGTTCTGAAAAACTGTTTTTT. Protein product: CSVTGQGSEKLFF.

This clonotype came up many times. The V call is TRBV20-1, the J call TRBJ2-4; 7 bases align to TRBD2. The length of the CDR3 is 15 residues. CDR1 and CDR2 from the germline V gene are DFQATT and SNEGSKA (reference sequence). Trimming at V came to 0 bases and at J to 2 bases, leaving 4 bases not matched to a gene. The CDR3: CSARDRAGSKNIQYF. The DNA of the CDR3 is TGCAGTGCTAGAGATCGAGCGGGGTCCAAAAACATTCAGTACTTC.

This clonotype was seen at least ten times. The genes are TRBV29-1 and TRBJ2-1; TRBD2 matches at 12 bases. The CDR3 has 13 amino acids. The germline V gene has CDR1 SQVTM and CDR2 ANQGSEA. V trimming: 3 bases; J trimming: 8 bases; junction bases outside the gene matches: 2. The CDR3 bases are TGCAGCGTTGATCTAGCGGGGGGGGATGAGCAGTTCTTC. It specifies CSVDLAGGDEQFF.

This clonotype was counted at least ten times. The chain employs TRBV10-2 and TRBJ1-6; the match to TRBD1 covers 10 bases. CDR3 length: 14 amino acids. Germline V CDR1 and CDR2: WSHSY, SAAADI. V lost 4 bases, J lost 8 bases, and 2 bases stayed unmatched. The CDR3 coding sequence is TGCGCCAGCAGTGGACAGGGGGCGGATTCACCCCTCCACTTT. Its translation is CASSGQGADSPLHF.

This clonotype is termed medium-sized. The gene calls are TRBV7-8 and TRBJ2-2, with 13 bases fitting TRBD2. The germline CDR1 and CDR2 sequences are SGHVS and FQNEAQ. There are 18 residues in the CDR3. Germline trimming cut 8 bases from V and 5 bases from J; bases unmatched to any gene: 14. Here the CDR3 DNA reads TGTGCCAGCTACATACTAGCGGGGGGGCCGGCGGCTACCGGGGAGCTGTTTTTT. Amino acid sequence: CASYILAGGPAATGELFF.

This clonotype was seen at least ten times. The chain employs TRBV9 and TRBJ2-4; D unresolved. This CDR3 spans 14 amino acids. V lost 0 bases, J lost 0 bases, and 4 bases lay in between. CDR1 is SGDLS and CDR2 is YYNGEE in the germline V gene. CDR3 nucleotides: TGTGCCAGCAGCGTAGGGCTAGCCAAAAACATTCAGTACTTC. This gives the protein CASSVGLAKNIQYF.

CDR3 residues: CASSQAEASKETQYF. The CDR3 DNA reads TGTGCCAGCAGCCAAGCAGAAGCTAGCAAAGAGACCCAGTACTTC. The chain uses TRBV3-1 and TRBJ2-5; D is perhaps TRBD2 (5 bases). CDR3 size: 15 residues. The V gene's germline CDR1 is LGHDT and CDR2 YNNKEL (reference sequence). Trimming removed 1 base from V and 3 bases from J, with 12 bases in between.

This clonotype was counted at least ten times. Mismatch with germline at one junction end may stem from a read error. The gene calls are TRBV7-8 and TRBJ2-4; TRBD1 agrees at 7 bases. Germline CDR1 SGHVS, CDR2 FQNEAQ. This CDR3 spans 16 amino acids. The CDR3, as DNA: TGTGCCAGCAGCCCTCAGACAGGGCGAGCCCAAAACATTCAGTACTTC. Its protein product is CASSPQTGRAQNIQYF.

This clonotype was counted ten times or more. This chain joins TRBV9 and TRBJ2-4; 7 bases agree with TRBD1. This CDR3 has 17 amino acids. Looked up from germline, CDR1 is SGDLS and CDR2 is YYNGEE. The trim removed 0 bases at V and 2 bases at J, leaving 8 bases unmatched. CDR3 coding DNA: TGTGCCAGCAGCGTAGAGACAGGGAGTATAACCAAAAACATTCAGTACTTC. Its translation: CASSVETGSITKNIQYF.

This clonotype was observed at least ten times. This chain joins TRBV29-1 and TRBJ2-3; unclear D gene. Per germline, CDR1 SQVTM and CDR2 ANQGSEA. Deletions cut 6 bases from V and 8 bases from J, with 15 bases between. The CDR3 sequence is 12 residues long. The CDR3 nucleotides are TGCAGCGTCGAGTCCATGCCGGCTACGCAGTATTTT. Protein product: CSVESMPATQYF.

The chain couples TRBV7-2 to TRBJ1-6; D is uncertain. Germline V gives CDR1 SGHTA, CDR2 FQGNSA. CDR3 length equals 14 residues. V lost 5 bases and J lost 5, with 10 bases in between. The CDR3 sequence: CASSPGTNNSPLHF. CDR3 bases: TGTGCCAGCAGCCCCGGCACAAATAATTCACCCCTCCACTTT.

This clonotype is deemed medium-sized. The chain uses TRBV2 and TRBJ2-5; D is perhaps TRBD1 (6 bases). V lost 10 bases to trimming and J lost 5 bases, with 17 bases between them. The CDR3 extends over 13 amino acids. Germline CDR1 reads SNHLY; CDR2 reads FYNNEI. The CDR3 DNA reads as TGTGCCACCGGTACAGGGAATCTTGAGACCCAGTACTTC. Protein: CATGTGNLETQYF.

This clonotype occurred many times. This chain connects TRBV18 to TRBJ2-3; 9 nucleotides align to TRBD2. V lost 2 bases to trimming and J lost 0 bases; unmatched junction nucleotides: 6. CDR1 is KGHSH, CDR2 LQKENI, per germline. The CDR3 contains 17 residues. This chain's CDR3 is CASSPDRLADSTDTQYF. CDR3 bases: TGTGCCAGCTCACCAGACCGACTAGCGGATAGCACAGATACGCAGTATTTT.

This clonotype was counted many times. The CDR3 DNA reads as TGCGCCAGCAGCCAAGAATGGGGCGGGGGGTTCAATGAGCAGTTCTTC. Protein sequence: CASSQEWGGGFNEQFF. The chain couples TRBV4-1 to TRBJ2-1; TRBD2 matches at 8 bases. The germline gives CDR1 MGHRA, CDR2 YSYEKL. CDR3 length: 16 residues. V shed 0 bases and J 6 bases; nucleotides not matched to a gene: 7.

Many counts were recorded for this clonotype. The rearrangement uses TRBV11-2 and TRBJ2-3; D gene unclear. Trimming shortened V by 5 bases and J by 0 bases, and 12 bases separated the two germline ends. CDR3 size: 15 residues. Germline CDR1 and CDR2: SGHAT and FQNNGV. CDR3 in amino acids: CASSHKLRSTDTQYF. The CDR3 coding sequence is TGTGCCAGCAGCCACAAACTTCGAAGCACAGATACGCAGTATTTT. The whole variable domain, filled in from reference TRBV11-2 and TRBJ2-3, reads EAGVAQSPRYKIIEKRQSVAFWCNPISGHATLYWYQQILGQGPKLLIQFQNNGVVDDSQLPKDRFSAERLKGVDSTLKIQPAKLEDSAVYLCASSHKLRSTDTQYFGPGTRLTVL.

This rearrangement joins TRBV7-9 to TRBJ2-1; D possibly corresponds to TRBD2 (5 bases). This CDR3 contains 10 residues. Trimming shortened V by 5 bases and J by 9 bases, and 5 bases separated the two germline ends. CDR1 is SEHNR and CDR2 is FQNEAQ in the germline V gene (reference sequence). In nucleotides, the CDR3 is TGTGCCAGCAGCGGGAGTGAGCAGTTCTTC. Translation gives CASSGSEQFF.

By share, this clonotype counts as medium-sized (0.01 to 0.1%). This chain joins TRBV6-2 or TRBV6-3 and TRBJ2-5; D is unclear. This CDR3 contains 14 residues. Germline V gene data show CDR1 as MNHEY and CDR2 as SVGEGT. The V and J ends lost 6 bases and 1 base respectively, with 12 bases between them. CDR3 bases: TGTGCCAGCAGCTCCCTAGACCTCCAAGAGACCCAGTACTTC. Its protein is CASSSLDLQETQYF.

The table lists this clonotype with a few counts. The chain is built from TRBV7-9 and TRBJ1-1; 7 positions agree with TRBD1. Losses at the gene ends were 5 bases for V and 0 bases for J; bases not matched to a gene: 9. The CDR3 sequence is 16 residues long. The germline gives CDR1 SEHNR, CDR2 FQNEAQ (reference sequence). The CDR3 reads CASSPTGALVNTEAFF. CDR3 coding DNA: TGTGCCAGCAGCCCCACAGGGGCGTTGGTGAACACTGAAGCTTTCTTT.

The rearrangement joins TRBV6-5 to TRBJ1-5; D ambiguous. This CDR3 spans 14 amino acids. In germline, CDR1 is MNHEY, CDR2 SVGAGI. V was cut by 2 bases and J by 5 bases, with 10 bases left in between. Here the CDR3 DNA reads TGTGCCAGCAGTTACCGACGTGCTGATCAGCCCCAGCATTTT. It encodes CASSYRRADQPQHF.

This clonotype was found many times. The chain combines TRBV5-1 with TRBJ1-3; D is unresolved. The CDR3 sequence is 16 residues long. The germline V gene encodes CDR1 SGHRS and CDR2 YFSETQ. Deletions cut 1 base from V and 0 bases from J, with 11 bases between. CDR3 nucleotide sequence: TGCGCCAGCAGCTTGCCTTCCGGAAGCTCTGGAAACACCATATATTTT. Its protein is CASSLPSGSSGNTIYF.

This clonotype came up a few times. This chain connects TRBV6-5 to TRBJ2-7; D is possibly TRBD1 (6 bases). The CDR3 is 15 amino acids. The germline gives CDR1 MNHEY, CDR2 SVGAGI. V shed 6 bases and J shed 2 bases, with 17 bases lying between them. The CDR3 DNA reads as TGTGCCAGCAGCCCCTACGTGGGGGCCACCTACGAGCAGTACTTC. The encoded protein is CASSPYVGATYEQYF.

This clonotype was counted between two and nine times. This rearrangement joins TRBV15 to TRBJ2-3; 7 nucleotides align to TRBD2. The CDR3 is 14 residues long. The V segment lost 3 bases and the J segment 0 bases; nucleotides outside the gene matches: 0. The V gene's germline CDR1 is LNHNV and CDR2 YYDKDF (reference sequence). The CDR3 here is CATSRRGSTDTQYF. The DNA of the CDR3 is TGTGCCACCAGCAGGCGGGGGAGCACAGATACGCAGTATTTT.